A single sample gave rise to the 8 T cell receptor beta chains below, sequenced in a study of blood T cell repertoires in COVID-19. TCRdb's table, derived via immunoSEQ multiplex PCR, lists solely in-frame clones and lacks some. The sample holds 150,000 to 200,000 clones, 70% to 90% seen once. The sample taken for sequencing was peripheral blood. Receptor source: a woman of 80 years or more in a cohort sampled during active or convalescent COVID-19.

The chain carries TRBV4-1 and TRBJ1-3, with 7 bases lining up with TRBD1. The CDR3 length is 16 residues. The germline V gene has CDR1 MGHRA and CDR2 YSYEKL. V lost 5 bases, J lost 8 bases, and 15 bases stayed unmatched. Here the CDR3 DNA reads TGCGCCAGCAGCGCCCCTGGAAGGGGGCAACGAGACACCATATATTTT. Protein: CASSAPGRGQRDTIYF.

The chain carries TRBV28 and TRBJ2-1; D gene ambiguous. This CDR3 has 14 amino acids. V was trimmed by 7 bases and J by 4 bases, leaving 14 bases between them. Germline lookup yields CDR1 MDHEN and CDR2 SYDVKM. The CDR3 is CASTTPGQYNEQFF. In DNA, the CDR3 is TGTGCCAGCACCACCCCAGGCCAATACAATGAGCAGTTCTTC.

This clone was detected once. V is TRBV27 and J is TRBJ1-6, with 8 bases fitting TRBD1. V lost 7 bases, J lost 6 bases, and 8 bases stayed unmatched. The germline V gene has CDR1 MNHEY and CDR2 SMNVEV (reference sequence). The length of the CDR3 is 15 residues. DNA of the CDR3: TGTGCCAGCACCCTTCGGACAGGGCCTAATTCACCCCTCCACTTT. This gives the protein CASTLRTGPNSPLHF.

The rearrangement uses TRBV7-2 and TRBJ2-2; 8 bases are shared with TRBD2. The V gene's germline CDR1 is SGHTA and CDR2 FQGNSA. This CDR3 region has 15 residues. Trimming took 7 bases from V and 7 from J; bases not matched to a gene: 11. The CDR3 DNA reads TGTGCCAGCAAGACCAGCGGGGGATATAACGGGGAGCTGTTTTTT. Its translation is CASKTSGGYNGELFF.

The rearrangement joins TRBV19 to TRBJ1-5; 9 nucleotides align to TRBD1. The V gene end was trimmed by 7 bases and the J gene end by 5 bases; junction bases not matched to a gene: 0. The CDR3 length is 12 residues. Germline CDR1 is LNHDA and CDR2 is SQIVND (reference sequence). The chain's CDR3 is CASNRGHQPQHF. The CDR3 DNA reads TGTGCCAGTAACAGGGGGCATCAGCCCCAGCATTTT.

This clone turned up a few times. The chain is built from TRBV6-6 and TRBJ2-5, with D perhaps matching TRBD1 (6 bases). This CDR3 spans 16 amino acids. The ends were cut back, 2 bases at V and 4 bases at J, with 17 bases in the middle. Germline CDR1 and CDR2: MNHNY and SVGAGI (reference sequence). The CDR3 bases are TGTGCCAGCAGTTACCAAGGGGGTAGTGTCTTAGAGACCCAGTACTTC. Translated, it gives CASSYQGGSVLETQYF.

CDR3 sequence: CASSYGRFMNTEAFF. CDR3 sequence (DNA): TGTGCCAGCAGCTACGGGAGATTTATGAACACTGAAGCTTTCTTT. The chain has TRBV11-2 and TRBJ1-1, with D uncertain. Germline V gives CDR1 SGHAT, CDR2 FQNNGV. The V and J ends lost 4 bases and 0 bases respectively, with 12 bases between them. This CDR3 has 15 residues.

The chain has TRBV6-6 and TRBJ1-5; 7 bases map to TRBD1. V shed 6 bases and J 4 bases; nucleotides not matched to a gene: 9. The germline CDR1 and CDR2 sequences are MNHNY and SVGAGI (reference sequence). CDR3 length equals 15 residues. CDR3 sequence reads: CASSPQGVINQPQHF. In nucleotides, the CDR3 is TGTGCCAGCAGCCCCCAGGGGGTGATAAATCAGCCCCAGCATTTT.